A selection of T cell receptor beta chains follows, all from one sample in a study of molecular identifiers for immune sequencing clone quantification. TCRdb redid the calling of the PCR reads with MiXCR, one entry per CDR3 protein. In the table there are 30,000 to 45,000 distinct CDR3 sequences, approximately 17% of which are singletons. Sequenced material: naive CD8+ T cells from blood, with Jurkat cell RNA spiked in. These receptors originate from a human donor in good health. Some libraries in this study had Jurkat cell RNA spiked in. Each CDR3 is given with its conserved first and last residue. The order of the fields is V gene, J gene, CDR3 length, clone size, D gene, CDR3 protein, CDR3 DNA. D genes are given only for firm matches. Clone sizes are given selectively: once, few, many, or a class where the clone is expanded.

TRBV9	TRBJ2-2	11	many	NA	CASSWAGELFF	TGTGCCAGCAGCTGGGCCGGGGAGCTGTTTTTT
TRBV28	TRBJ1-2	14	few	TRBD1	CASNLGQGLYGYTF	TGTGCCAGCAACTTAGGACAGGGTCTTTATGGCTACACCTTC
TRBV7-8	TRBJ2-2	17	many	TRBD2	CASSLAEREYGTGELFF	TGTGCCAGCAGCTTAGCTGAGCGGGAGTATGGCACCGGGGAGCTGTTTTTT
TRBV11-2	TRBJ2-1	11	many	NA	CASSSGGEQFF	TGTGCCAGCAGCTCTGGGGGTGAGCAGTTCTTC
TRBV12-3/TRBV12-4	TRBJ2-2	15	many	TRBD2	CASSLAGIRTGELFF	TGTGCCAGCAGTCTAGCGGGAATTCGGACCGGGGAGCTGTTTTTT
TRBV10-3	TRBJ2-2	18	many	NA	CAINWVMESWKGTGELFF	TGTGCCATCAACTGGGTGATGGAAAGCTGGAAGGGTACCGGGGAGCTGTTTTTT
TRBV12-3/TRBV12-4	TRBJ1-2	18	many	NA	CASSHPSTTKTGRRGYTF	TGTGCCAGCAGTCATCCATCTACTACCAAGACAGGCCGCCGGGGCTACACCTTC
TRBV9	TRBJ2-3	14	many	NA	CASSEEGTADTQYF	TGTGCCAGCAGCGAGGAGGGAACGGCAGATACGCAGTATTTT
TRBV4-2	TRBJ2-1	19	many	TRBD2	CASSPRGLAGSKLDNEQFF	TGTGCCAGCAGCCCGAGAGGGCTAGCGGGATCTAAACTTGACAATGAGCAGTTCTTC
TRBV20-1	TRBJ2-7	15	many	TRBD1	CSARRPGDRGYEQYF	TGCAGTGCTAGACGCCCCGGGGACAGGGGCTACGAGCAGTACTTC
TRBV20-1	TRBJ2-3	13	many	TRBD1	CSARIRGKDTQYF	TGCAGTGCTAGAATCAGGGGGAAAGATACGCAGTATTTT
TRBV9	TRBJ1-1	13	medium-sized	TRBD1	CASSLLGTAEAFF	TGTGCCAGCAGCCTCCTAGGGACAGCCGAAGCTTTCTTT
TRBV10-1	TRBJ1-1	13	NA	NA	CASSDGMNTEAFF	TGCGCCAGCAGTGATGGGATGAACACTGAAGCTTTCTTT
TRBV20-1	TRBJ2-7	15	many	TRBD2	CSARLAGSSSYEQYF	TGCAGTGCTCGTCTAGCGGGAAGTAGCTCCTACGAGCAGTACTTC
TRBV12-3/TRBV12-4	TRBJ2-7	14	many	NA	CASSWTRSSYEQYF	TGTGCCAGCAGCTGGACGCGGAGCTCCTACGAGCAGTACTTC
TRBV27	TRBJ2-3	13	many	NA	CASSPRGADTQYF	TGTGCCAGCAGCCCTAGGGGGGCAGATACGCAGTATTTT
TRBV20-1	TRBJ2-7	13	many	NA	CSASFAGSYEQYF	TGCAGTGCTAGTTTCGCAGGTTCCTACGAGCAGTACTTC
TRBV4-3	TRBJ2-7	13	few	NA	CASSQVIAYEQYF	TGCGCCAGCAGCCAAGTAATTGCCTACGAGCAGTACTTC
TRBV6-2/TRBV6-3	TRBJ2-7	15	many	NA	CASSPSGTRSYEQYF	TGTGCCAGCAGTCCTTCCGGGACCAGATCCTACGAGCAGTACTTC
TRBV29-1	TRBJ1-2	14	many	NA	CSVENGGSNYGYTF	TGCAGCGTTGAAAATGGCGGGTCTAACTATGGCTACACCTTC
TRBV28	TRBJ2-4	15	many	NA	CASSLTLLAKNIQYF	TGTGCCAGCAGTTTGACATTACTAGCCAAAAACATTCAGTACTTC
TRBV10-2	TRBJ1-2	15	many	NA	CASSESWAGVYGYTF	TGCGCCAGCAGTGAGTCATGGGCAGGCGTCTATGGCTACACCTTC
TRBV5-5	TRBJ1-1	14	few	NA	CASSPPDRNTEAFF	TGTGCCAGCAGCCCCCCCGACAGGAACACTGAAGCTTTCTTT
TRBV29-1	TRBJ1-2	15	many	TRBD1	CSVPERPAGGYGYTF	TGCAGCGTCCCCGAGCGGCCGGCAGGGGGCTATGGCTACACCTTC
TRBV9	TRBJ2-7	13	many	TRBD2	CASSDSGSYEQYF	TGTGCCAGCAGCGATAGCGGGAGCTACGAGCAGTACTTC
TRBV9	TRBJ2-1	15	few	NA	CASSVEPPPSDEQFF	TGTGCCAGCAGCGTAGAACCGCCCCCCAGCGATGAGCAGTTCTTC
TRBV4-3	TRBJ2-3	18	many	TRBD1	CASSQEIYGQDLTDTQYF	TGCGCCAGCAGCCAAGAAATCTACGGACAGGACCTCACAGATACGCAGTATTTT
TRBV29-1	TRBJ1-4	13	NA	TRBD1	CSVRTGPNEKLFF	TGCAGCGTTAGGACAGGACCTAATGAAAAACTGTTTTTT
TRBV20-1	TRBJ2-7	15	many	TRBD1	CSARVPSQGAYEQYF	TGCAGTGCTAGAGTCCCATCCCAGGGGGCCTACGAGCAGTACTTC
TRBV6-2/TRBV6-3	TRBJ1-2	14	many	NA	CASSYSGSTEGYTF	TGTGCCAGCAGTTACTCGGGTTCGACAGAAGGCTACACCTTC
TRBV7-2	TRBJ2-1	14	many	TRBD2	CASSLHLREGEQFF	TGTGCCAGCAGCCTCCACCTGCGGGAGGGTGAGCAGTTCTTC
TRBV4-1	TRBJ2-7	13	many	NA	CASSQMLGSEQYF	TGCGCCAGCAGCCAAATGTTAGGCTCCGAGCAGTACTTC
TRBV4-1	TRBJ2-3	17	NA	TRBD2	CASSHEGLAGGPDTQYF	TGCGCCAGCAGCCATGAGGGACTAGCGGGAGGGCCTGATACGCAGTATTTT
TRBV25-1	TRBJ2-3	14	medium-sized	NA	CASSELKLSDTQYF	TGTGCCAGCAGTGAATTGAAGCTTTCAGATACGCAGTATTTT
TRBV5-6	TRBJ2-3	13	many	NA	CASTAGSPDTQYF	TGTGCCAGCACGGCAGGATCTCCAGATACGCAGTATTTT
TRBV29-1	TRBJ1-2	12	many	NA	CSVPGEVGGYTF	TGCAGCGTTCCAGGGGAAGTTGGTGGCTACACCTTC
TRBV15	TRBJ2-2	19	few	NA	CATSRAPPAHVTNTGELFF	TGTGCCACCAGCAGAGCCCCCCCGGCGCACGTAACGAACACCGGGGAGCTGTTTTTT
TRBV4-2	TRBJ2-1	13	once	NA	CASSQVGENEQFF	TGTGCCAGCAGCCAAGTCGGGGAGAATGAGCAGTTCTTC
TRBV7-9	TRBJ2-1	15	many	TRBD1	CASSFEWDRNNEQFF	TGTGCCAGCAGCTTCGAATGGGACAGAAACAATGAGCAGTTCTTC
TRBV2	TRBJ2-5	13	many	TRBD2	CASKGLAGETQYF	TGTGCCAGCAAGGGACTAGCGGGAGAGACCCAGTACTTC
TRBV28	TRBJ2-5	13	many	NA	CASSQSERKTQYF	TGTGCCAGCAGTCAGAGCGAAAGGAAGACCCAGTACTTC
TRBV4-3	TRBJ2-3	15	many	NA	CASSQEGRRADTQYF	TGCGCCAGCAGCCAAGAAGGTCGGCGGGCAGATACGCAGTATTTT
TRBV28	TRBJ1-4	14	few	NA	CASSLPATNEKLFF	TGTGCCAGCAGCCTCCCTGCAACTAATGAAAAACTGTTTTTT
TRBV29-1	TRBJ2-3	14	many	NA	CSVVGGVSTDTQYF	TGCAGCGTTGTTGGGGGAGTGTCCACAGATACGCAGTATTTT
TRBV6-6	TRBJ2-7	15	NA	TRBD1	CASTRTGQGYDEQYF	TGTGCCAGCACCCGCACGGGACAGGGGTATGACGAGCAGTACTTC
TRBV7-6	TRBJ2-1	16	NA	TRBD2	CASSFLRGSSYNEQFF	TGTGCCAGCAGCTTCTTGCGGGGGAGCTCCTACAATGAGCAGTTCTTC
TRBV5-1	TRBJ2-1	12	many	NA	CASSFWGNEQFF	TGCGCCAGCAGCTTTTGGGGCAATGAGCAGTTCTTC
TRBV6-2/TRBV6-3	TRBJ2-7	13	many	NA	CASSYSYSYEQYF	TGTGCCAGCAGTTACTCCTACTCCTACGAGCAGTACTTC
TRBV12-3/TRBV12-4	TRBJ1-5	19	NA	NA	CASSLGGGEVGPGIQPHHF	NA
TRBV29-1	TRBJ2-7	12	few	TRBD1	CSAGQGYYEQYF	TGCAGCGCCGGACAGGGATATTACGAGCAGTACTTC
TRBV11-2	TRBJ2-3	19	NA	NA	CASSLVPLLEERGTDTQYF	TGTGCCAGCAGCTTAGTCCCCCTCTTGGAGGAGCGGGGCACAGATACGCAGTATTTT
TRBV4-2	TRBJ2-7	15	many	TRBD2	CASSQALAESYEQYF	TGTGCCAGCAGCCAAGCTCTAGCGGAATCCTACGAGCAGTACTTC
TRBV5-6	TRBJ2-5	16	few	TRBD1	CASSSAGTGEQETQYF	TGTGCCAGCAGCTCAGCCGGGACAGGGGAACAAGAGACCCAGTACTTC
TRBV14	TRBJ2-1	17	few	TRBD2	CASSVPGLAGYPNEQFF	TGTGCCAGCAGCGTCCCGGGACTAGCGGGATACCCGAATGAGCAGTTCTTC
TRBV25-1	TRBJ2-7	15	many	TRBD2	CASSEWPGGTGEQYF	TGTGCCAGCAGTGAATGGCCGGGGGGGACGGGGGAGCAGTACTTC